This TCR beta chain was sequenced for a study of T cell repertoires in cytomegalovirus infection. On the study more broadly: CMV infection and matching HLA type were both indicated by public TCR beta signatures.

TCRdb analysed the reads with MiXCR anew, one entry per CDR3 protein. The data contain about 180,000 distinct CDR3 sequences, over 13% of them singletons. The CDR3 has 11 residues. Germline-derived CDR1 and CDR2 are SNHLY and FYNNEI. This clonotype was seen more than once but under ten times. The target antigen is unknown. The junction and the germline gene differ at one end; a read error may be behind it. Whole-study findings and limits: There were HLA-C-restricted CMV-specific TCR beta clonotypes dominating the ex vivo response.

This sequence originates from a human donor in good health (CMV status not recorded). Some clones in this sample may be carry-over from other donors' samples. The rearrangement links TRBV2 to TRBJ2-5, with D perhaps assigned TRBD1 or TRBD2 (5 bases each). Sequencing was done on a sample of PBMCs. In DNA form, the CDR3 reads TGTGCCAGCGACTCCGGTGGGACCGAGTACTTC. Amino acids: CASDSGGTEYF.